The 30 T cell receptor beta chains in this list originate from one sample, sequenced in a study of blood T cells in healthy people across ages (dated by TCRdb to the mid-2010s). The library relied on 5' RACE. Sequencing was performed on an Illumina HiSeq 2500. The second PCR ran for roughly 7 to 11 cycles and used a J-beta primer mix along with a sample-barcoded 5' primer. Through fastp at Q25 and MiXCR, TCRdb rebuilt clones from the public reads, retaining in-frame beta chains. Entries are consolidated by CDR3 protein sequence, retaining the most common genes and DNA. The sample records around 1,500,000 distinct CDR3 sequences, 42% of which are singletons. The ten largest clonotypes hold 7.9% of the sample. Sequencing was done on a sample of blood. The receptors originated from a woman younger than 35 in good health.

The rearrangement links TRBV5-6 to TRBJ2-6; D gene ambiguous. Trimming left V 0 bases short and J 0 bases short, with 7 bases between. CDR1 SGHDT and CDR2 YYEEEE come from the germline V gene. This CDR3 is 16 amino acids long. The CDR3 DNA reads TGTGCCAGCAGCTTGGTGGTGAGCTCTGGGGCCAACGTCCTGACTTTC. This translates into CASSLVVSSGANVLTF.

The chain employs TRBV7-9 and TRBJ1-2, with 8 nucleotides matching TRBD1. V dropped 8 bases and J dropped 7; count of bases not matched to a gene: 9. This CDR3 comprises 13 residues. Germline CDR1 and CDR2: SEHNR and FQNEAQ (reference sequence). DNA for the CDR3: TGTGCCAGCGGAGGGTCAGGGGGCCCTGGCTACACCTTC. It codes for CASGGSGGPGYTF.

The rearrangement joins TRBV5-1 to TRBJ2-2, with a possible D match to TRBD2 (6 bases). V lost 0 bases, J lost 4 bases, and 19 bases lay in between. CDR1 and CDR2 (germline): SGHRS, YFSETQ. The CDR3 contains 18 residues. CDR3 sequence reads: CASSLAASAAPGTGELFF. In nucleotides, the CDR3 is TGCGCCAGCAGCTTGGCGGCTAGCGCAGCTCCTGGCACCGGGGAGCTGTTTTTT.

This clonotype was detected a few times. The rearrangement uses TRBV5-1 and TRBJ2-7; D is unclear. V was trimmed by 6 bases and J by 4 bases, leaving 17 bases between them. Germline V gene data show CDR1 as SGHRS and CDR2 as YFSETQ. This CDR3 is 14 amino acids long. CDR3 bases: TGCGCCAGCAACAATAACGGCCCCAATTACGAGCAGTACTTC. Protein sequence: CASNNNGPNYEQYF.

This clonotype was seen at least ten times. The genes are TRBV7-2 and TRBJ2-7; D is undetermined. V was clipped by 3 bases and J by 4 bases, with 10 bases between them. This CDR3 spans 13 amino acids. Germline lookup yields CDR1 SGHTA and CDR2 FQGNSA. CDR3 residues: CASSFGHPYEQYF. The CDR3 DNA is TGTGCCAGCAGCTTTGGCCACCCTTACGAGCAGTACTTC.

The chain is built from TRBV9 and TRBJ1-6, with D perhaps matching TRBD1 (5 bases). V was cut by 3 bases and J by 7 bases, with 17 bases left in between. The germline CDR1 and CDR2 sequences are SGDLS and YYNGEE. The CDR3 runs 16 residues. The CDR3, as DNA: TGTGCCAGCAGCGCCGGAGGGACCGCACAAAATTCACCCCTCCACTTT. This translates into CASSAGGTAQNSPLHF.

The chain joins TRBV6-1 to TRBJ1-4; no clear D gene. V lost 6 bases, J lost 4 bases, and 18 bases lay in between. This CDR3 contains 16 residues. Germline assignment: CDR1 MNHNS and CDR2 SASEGT. The CDR3 spells CASSPLPGAINEKLFF. Written as DNA, the CDR3 is TGTGCCAGCAGCCCCCTCCCCGGCGCGATTAATGAAAAACTGTTTTTT.

This clonotype appeared a few times. The rearrangement uses TRBV7-9 and TRBJ2-7, with a possible D match to TRBD2 (5 bases). The CDR3 length is 16 residues. CDR1 and CDR2 (germline): SEHNR, FQNEAQ (reference sequence). The V gene lost 5 bases and the J gene lost 3 bases, with 20 bases spanning the gap. CDR3 sequence (DNA): TGTGCCAGCAGCGACTGGGAGCAGCCTCCCATCTACGAGCAGTACTTC. It codes for CASSDWEQPPIYEQYF.

The chain is built from TRBV10-3 and TRBJ2-7; 8 nucleotides match TRBD2. The DNA matches TRBJ2-5 better at its end, which makes the J call doubtful. Germline CDR1 and CDR2: ENHRY and SYGVKD. The CDR3 has 14 residues. The CDR3 region is CAIGGGLARETQYF. The CDR3 DNA reads TGTGCCATCGGGGGCGGACTAGCTCGGGAGACCCAGTACTTC.

This clonotype was recorded a few times. The chain is built from TRBV3-1 and TRBJ2-7; D call uncertain. Germline CDR1 is LGHDT and CDR2 is YNNKEL (reference sequence). V was clipped by 2 bases and J by 4 bases, with 15 bases between them. The CDR3 loop spans 15 amino acids. CDR3 sequence reads: CASSQLGGSAYEQYF. The CDR3 bases are TGTGCCAGCAGCCAACTGGGTGGGTCTGCATACGAGCAGTACTTC.

The rearrangement links TRBV5-1 to TRBJ1-4; weak D call: TRBD1 (5 bases). V was cut by 0 bases and J by 5 bases, with 17 bases left in between. CDR1 is SGHRS, CDR2 YFSETQ, per germline. This CDR3 comprises 17 residues. CDR3 DNA: TGCGCCAGCAGCTTGGAGGCAGGGTTAGGGGCAAATGAAAAACTGTTTTTT. The encoded protein is CASSLEAGLGANEKLFF.

The genes are TRBV3-1 and TRBJ1-2; no clear D. This CDR3 contains 15 residues. Deletions cut 4 bases from V and 4 bases from J, with 16 bases between. Germline-derived CDR1 and CDR2 are LGHDT and YNNKEL (reference sequence). The CDR3 nucleotides read TGTGCCAGCAGCCTCCGCGGGGAGGGTGCCTATGGCTACACCTTC. It is translated as CASSLRGEGAYGYTF.

This clonotype was picked up a small number of times. This sequence joins TRBV27 and TRBJ1-2; D ambiguous. The CDR3 covers 16 residues. Trimming pared 0 bases from V and 7 bases from J, leaving 18 bases between. Per germline, CDR1 MNHEY and CDR2 SMNVEV (reference sequence). The CDR3 here is CASSLSAENLISGYTF. The CDR3, as DNA: TGTGCCAGCAGTTTATCTGCCGAAAATTTAATAAGTGGCTACACCTTC.

The chain couples TRBV12-3 or TRBV12-4 to TRBJ2-7; D gene ambiguous. This CDR3 is 14 amino acids long. Between the trimmed V and J ends, which lost 3 bases and 6 bases, there was a span of 15 bases. The CDR3 region has the DNA TGTGCCAGCAGTTTGAGCTTTGGGGTCTCCGAGCAGTACTTC. Amino acid sequence: CASSLSFGVSEQYF.

This sequence joins TRBV14 and TRBJ1-2; 12 positions agree with TRBD1. CDR1 SGHDN and CDR2 FVKESK come from the germline V gene. Unmatched junction bases numbered 4, after V lost 4 bases and J lost 7 bases. This CDR3 has 14 residues. CDR3 loop: CASSRGQGACGYTF. CDR3 coding DNA: TGTGCCAGCAGCCGGGGACAGGGGGCGTGTGGCTACACCTTC. The variable domain in full, with the rest retrieved from reference TRBV14 and TRBJ1-2, is EAGVTQFPSHSVIEKGQTVTLRCDPISGHDNLYWYRRVMGKEIKFLLHFVKESKQDESGMPNNRFLAERTGGTYSTLKVQPAELEDSGVYFCASSRGQGACGYTFGSGTRLTVV.

This clonotype has only a few counts. This chain connects TRBV7-3 to TRBJ2-3, with D perhaps TRBD1 or TRBD2 (6 bases each). The V gene lost 3 bases and the J gene lost 5 bases, with 15 bases spanning the gap. Germline assignment: CDR1 SGHTA and CDR2 FQGTGA. This CDR3 comprises 15 residues. The CDR3 nucleotides read TGTGCCAGCAGCTTTCTGGAGGGGGGCCAAGATACGCAGTATTTT. Translation gives CASSFLEGGQDTQYF.

The chain combines TRBV7-9 with TRBJ2-1; no clear D gene. V lost 0 bases, J lost 12 bases, and 9 bases lay in between. The CDR3 sequence is 12 residues long. From germline, CDR1 is SEHNR and CDR2 FQNEAQ (reference sequence). The CDR3 is CASSLAAQRQFF. DNA of the CDR3: TGTGCCAGCAGCTTAGCGGCCCAAAGGCAGTTCTTC.

Only a few counts were recorded for this clonotype. The rearrangement links TRBV3-1 to TRBJ1-1; no clear D. The V end was cut by 5 bases, the J end by 5 bases, with 15 bases between. This CDR3 has 14 amino acids. The V gene's germline CDR1 is LGHDT and CDR2 YNNKEL (reference sequence). In DNA, the CDR3 is TGTGCCAGCAGCGACACGAGAGGGAAGACTGAAGCTTTCTTT. Translating it yields CASSDTRGKTEAFF.

This clonotype was picked up a small number of times. The chain links TRBV6-2 or TRBV6-3 to TRBJ2-1; D not resolved. The end of the DNA aligns better with TRBJ2-7, so the J call may be wrong. This CDR3 has 14 residues. Germline lookup yields CDR1 MNHEY and CDR2 SVGEGT. CDR3 protein: CASSPSISYNEQYF. The CDR3, as DNA: TGTGCCAGCTCCCCCTCGATTTCCTACAATGAGCAGTACTTC.

The V gene is TRBV12-5, the J gene TRBJ2-1, with TRBD2 matching over 10 bases. Unmatched junction bases numbered 12, after V lost 4 bases and J lost 9 bases. Germline V gives CDR1 LGHNT, CDR2 FRNRAP. CDR3 size: 16 residues. CDR3 DNA sequence: TGTGCTAGTGGTTCCCCTCCGACTAGCGGGTCTAGTGAGCAGTTCTTC. Amino acids: CASGSPPTSGSSEQFF.

The V and J genes are TRBV7-9 and TRBJ2-3, with D perhaps TRBD1 or TRBD2 (5 bases each). Germline CDR1 is SEHNR and CDR2 is FQNEAQ (reference sequence). Trimming took 2 bases from V and 1 from J, leaving 10 bases between them. The CDR3 runs to 15 residues. The CDR3 reads CASSLPRDGTDTQYF. As DNA, the CDR3 is TGTGCCAGCAGCTTACCCAGGGACGGCACAGATACGCAGTATTTT.

There are a few counts of this clonotype. V gene TRBV27 combines with J gene TRBJ1-6; 9 bases fit TRBD1. This CDR3 has 14 amino acids. With V trimmed by 5 bases and J by 10 bases, 6 bases remained unmatched. Germline values: CDR1 MNHEY, CDR2 SMNVEV (reference sequence). The DNA for the CDR3 is TGTGCCAGCAGTCAACAGGGGGCGCAATCACCCCTCCACTTT. Translation gives CASSQQGAQSPLHF.

This clonotype was observed a handful of times. This chain connects TRBV6-5 to TRBJ2-1, with D perhaps TRBD1 (5 bases). The V gene's germline CDR1 is MNHEY and CDR2 SVGAGI. The CDR3 consists of 18 residues. V was shortened by 2 bases and J by 0 bases, with 17 bases between the two germline ends. CDR3 DNA sequence: TGTGCCAGCAGTTACGGGGCAGGCTCGACGCGCTCCTACAATGAGCAGTTCTTC. It specifies CASSYGAGSTRSYNEQFF.

The chain recombines TRBV7-2 with TRBJ2-3; 8 bases map to TRBD1. This CDR3 contains 14 residues. J was trimmed by 6 bases and V by 5 bases; bases with no gene match: 7. Germline V gene sequence: CDR1 SGHTA, CDR2 FQGNSA. For the CDR3, the DNA is TGTGCCAGCAGCGCTTCGACAGGGGTCGATACGCAGTATTTT. Its protein product is CASSASTGVDTQYF.

This chain connects TRBV28 to TRBJ2-7; D might be TRBD1 (6 bases). The CDR3 consists of 14 residues. Trimming shortened V by 5 bases and J by 3 bases, and 14 bases separated the two germline ends. CDR1 and CDR2 (germline): MDHEN, SYDVKM. CDR3 loop: CASSPARDNYEQYF. In DNA form, the CDR3 reads TGTGCCAGCAGTCCCGCTCGGGACAACTACGAGCAGTACTTC. The whole variable domain, filled in from reference TRBV28 and TRBJ2-7, reads DVKVTQSSRYLVKRTGEKVFLECVQDMDHENMFWYRQDPGLGLRLIYFSYDVKMKEKGDIPEGYSVSREKKERFSLILESASTNQTSMYLCASSPARDNYEQYFGPGTRLTVT.

The chain combines TRBV10-2 with TRBJ2-7; D is possibly TRBD1 (6 bases). V lost 7 bases and J lost 6, with 16 bases in between. The CDR3 contains 13 residues. The germline gives CDR1 WSHSY, CDR2 SAAADI. The CDR3 reads CASTDSGAGEQYF. CDR3 nucleotides: TGCGCCAGCACGGACAGTGGGGCTGGCGAGCAGTACTTC.

V and J are TRBV25-1 and TRBJ2-5; D remains unclear. The CDR3 is made up of 14 amino acids. Trimming cost V 4 bases and J 7 bases, with 16 bases left between them. Germline V gene sequence: CDR1 MGHDK, CDR2 SYGVNS. The CDR3 reads CASSAQYWEGTQYF. DNA for the CDR3: TGTGCCAGCAGTGCGCAGTACTGGGAAGGGACCCAGTACTTC.

This clonotype was counted only a few times. The CDR3: CASIRQGGVDTQYF. The CDR3 DNA sequence: TGTGCCAGCATAAGACAGGGGGGAGTTGATACGCAGTATTTT. The rearrangement uses TRBV6-2 or TRBV6-3 and TRBJ2-3; 9 bases are shared with TRBD1. The CDR3 spans 14 residues. Per germline, CDR1 MNHEY and CDR2 SVGEGT. V gave up 7 bases and J gave up 6 bases; unmatched junction bases: 8.

The chain combines TRBV6-2 or TRBV6-3 with TRBJ2-5, with TRBD1 matching 9 bases. Per the germline V gene, CDR1 is MNHEY and CDR2 is SVGEGT. J gave up 2 bases and V 7 bases, and 8 bases lay outside the gene matches. The length of the CDR3 is 15 residues. CDR3 bases: TGTGCCAGCACCCCGGGGGACAGGGTGCAAGAGACCCAGTACTTC. It yields the protein CASTPGDRVQETQYF.

About this clonotype itself: Sequence at one end of the junction differs from germline and may be a read error. The chain is built from TRBV6-5 and TRBJ2-7, with 8 bases matching TRBD1. This CDR3 has 16 residues. Germline CDR1 MNHEY, CDR2 SVGAGI. CDR3 sequence (DNA): TGTACCAGCAGTTACCCCACCCTGACAGGGGCCTACGAGCAGTACTTC. As protein: CTSSYPTLTGAYEQYF.